These 31 T cell receptor beta chains were all obtained from the same sample, sequenced in a study of Ad26.COV2.S vaccination and SARS-CoV-2 variants. Treatment: over 15 received Ad26.COV2.S at low or high dose, single or two shots; 5 received placebo; per-sample allocation not given. Vaccine and placebo recipients were sampled on day 63 after the first injection. The table came from immunoSEQ multiplex PCR; TCRdb's copy has only in-frame clones and leaves some out. The profile shows about 330,000 clones, roughly 90% of them singletons. This specimen consisted of peripheral blood, obtained in a trial of Ad26.COV2.S vaccine versus placebo. The receptors stem from a person between 18 and 59 years old who received the Ad26.COV2.S COVID-19 vaccine or a placebo.

V gene TRBV12-3 or TRBV12-4 combines with J gene TRBJ1-2; possible D gene TRBD1, 6 bases. V was pared by 5 bases and J by 4 bases, with 11 bases between. This CDR3 has 13 residues. CDR3 DNA: TGTGCCAGCAGTGACAGGTACCTCTATGGCTACACCTTC. Translation gives CASSDRYLYGYTF.

J is TRBJ1-4 and V is TRBV7-2; the D is unclear. The CDR3 is 15 residues long. Between the trimmed V and J ends, which lost 1 base and 5 bases, there was a span of 11 bases. CDR1 and CDR2 from the germline V gene are SGHTA and FQGNSA. The CDR3 region has the DNA TGTGCCAGCAGCTTAGACAACAGCTCAAATGAAAAACTGTTTTTT. Its protein is CASSLDNSSNEKLFF.

J is TRBJ1-6 and V is TRBV6-2 or TRBV6-3; D is ambiguous. Gene TRBJ2-2 matches the end of the DNA better, so the J call may be wrong. From germline, CDR1 is MNHEY and CDR2 SVGEGT. The CDR3 length is 12 residues. CDR3 sequence reads: CASSYSTDLLFF. CDR3 DNA: TGTGCCAGCAGTTACTCCACCGACCTCCTGTTTTTT.

The V call is TRBV6-1, the J call TRBJ1-2; 7 positions agree with TRBD1. Germline CDR1 and CDR2: MNHNS and SASEGT. V was pared by 1 base and J by 6 bases, with 8 bases of the junction left unmatched. This CDR3 is 15 amino acids long. In nucleotides, the CDR3 is TGTGCCAGCAGTGAAGGACCGGGGGACAGAGATGGCTACACCTTC. Its protein is CASSEGPGDRDGYTF.

This chain joins TRBV29-1 and TRBJ1-3, with a possible D match to TRBD1 (6 bases). The V gene's germline CDR1 is SQVTM and CDR2 ANQGSEA. The length of the CDR3 is 14 residues. The V end lost 5 bases, the J end lost 1 base, and 12 bases lay between the germline ends. The CDR3 nucleotides read TGCAGCGTTTTGGACAGACCTTCTGGAAACACCATATATTTT. This gives the protein CSVLDRPSGNTIYF.

V gene TRBV5-4 combines with J gene TRBJ2-2; D is unresolved. The CDR3 is 14 amino acids. V was shortened by 0 bases and J by 2 bases, with 5 bases between the two germline ends. Germline-derived CDR1 and CDR2 are SGHNT and YYREEE (reference sequence). The CDR3 is CASSLDINTGELFF. Written as DNA, the CDR3 is TGTGCCAGCAGCTTGGACATAAACACCGGGGAGCTGTTTTTT.

Notes on this clone: Other DNA sequences within the sample encode an identical CDR3. The V gene is TRBV18, the J gene TRBJ1-5, with D uncertain. This CDR3 comprises 13 residues. V lost 3 bases to trimming and J lost 5 bases, with 8 bases between them. In germline, CDR1 is KGHSH, CDR2 LQKENI. CDR3 protein: CASSPAGDQPQHF. CDR3 sequence (DNA): TGTGCCAGCTCACCTGCCGGCGATCAGCCCCAGCATTTT. The full variable domain, in which reference TRBV18 and TRBJ1-5 provide the parts outside the CDR3, is NAGVMQNPRHLVRRRGQEARLRCSPMKGHSHVYWYRQLPEEGLKFMVYLQKENIIDESGMPKERFSAEFPKEGPSILRIQQVVRGDSAAYFCASSPAGDQPQHFGDGTRLSIL.

The V call is TRBV2, the J call TRBJ2-7; no clear D. CDR3 size: 14 residues. CDR1 is SNHLY and CDR2 is FYNNEI in the germline V gene. Trimming pared 6 bases from V and 2 bases from J, leaving 14 bases between. The CDR3 nucleotides read TGTGCCAGCAGCCAAAAACCCCTAGCCTACGAGCAGTACGTC. Translation: CASSQKPLAYEQYV.

CDR3 sequence: CASSPDRGEVSPLHF. CDR3 in DNA: TGTGCCAGCTCACCGGACAGGGGCGAGGTTTCACCCCTCCACTTT. The chain recombines TRBV18 with TRBJ1-6; 9 bases are shared with TRBD1. Trimming at V came to 3 bases and at J to 9 bases, leaving 6 bases not matched to a gene. Germline assignment: CDR1 KGHSH and CDR2 LQKENI. The CDR3 is made up of 15 amino acids.

The rearrangement joins TRBV29-1 to TRBJ1-1, with D possibly being TRBD1 (6 bases). Trimming left V 6 bases short and J 5 bases short, with 16 bases between. Germline values: CDR1 SQVTM, CDR2 ANQGSEA. The CDR3 sequence is 13 residues long. CDR3 nucleotides: TGCAGCGTCAACAGGGAAAGTAAAACTGAAGCTTTCTTT. Translation: CSVNRESKTEAFF.

The chain combines TRBV6-5 with TRBJ1-2; D ambiguous. Germline V lookup: CDR1 MNHEY, CDR2 SVGAGI. The length of the CDR3 is 13 residues. Deletions cut 8 bases from V and 0 bases from J, with 10 bases between. CDR3 nucleotides: TGTGCCAGCCACCAGGAAACTAACTATGGCTACACCTTC. Translated, it gives CASHQETNYGYTF.

The rearrangement uses TRBV25-1 and TRBJ2-1, with 11 bases lining up with TRBD2. With V trimmed by 7 bases and J by 8 bases, 7 bases remained unmatched. The CDR3 has 14 amino acids. The germline gives CDR1 MGHDK, CDR2 SYGVNS. The CDR3 spells CASTSSGGAYEQFF. CDR3 DNA sequence: TGTGCCAGCACCAGTAGCGGGGGGGCCTATGAGCAGTTCTTC.

The rearrangement joins TRBV11-3 to TRBJ2-5, with 8 bases identical to TRBD1. Germline values: CDR1 SGHNT, CDR2 YENEEA. With V trimmed by 0 bases and J by 5 bases, 2 bases remained unmatched. This CDR3 comprises 14 residues. The CDR3 sequence: CASSLDRDRETQYF. The CDR3 DNA follows: TGTGCCAGCAGCTTAGACCGGGACAGGGAGACCCAGTACTTC.

This rearrangement joins TRBV27 to TRBJ2-7; D is unclear. CDR1 is MNHEY, CDR2 SMNVEV, per germline (reference sequence). The CDR3 consists of 13 residues. V gave up 2 bases and J gave up 1 base, with 6 bases separating them. Here the CDR3 reads CASSLQPSYEQYF. DNA for the CDR3: TGTGCCAGCAGTTTACAACCGTCCTACGAGCAGTACTTC.

This sequence joins TRBV24-1 and TRBJ1-2; D might be TRBD1 (5 bases). V was trimmed by 4 bases and J by 12 bases, leaving 17 bases between them. The CDR3 has 13 amino acids. Germline loops: CDR1 KGHDR, CDR2 SFDVKD. CDR3 nucleotides: TGTGCCACCAGTGAGGGGATAGGACAAGGGGACACCTTC. Amino acids: CATSEGIGQGDTF.

The chain links TRBV7-6 to TRBJ2-7, with 11 bases matching TRBD2. The trim removed 10 bases at V and 2 bases at J, leaving 4 bases unmatched. The CDR3 is 13 residues long. Germline V CDR1 and CDR2: SGHVS, FNYEAQ. In nucleotides, the CDR3 is TGTGCCATCGGACTAGCGGGCGCCTACGAGCAGTACTTC. This codes for CAIGLAGAYEQYF.

The gene calls are TRBV7-9 and TRBJ1-5; D is undetermined. The CDR3 has 12 amino acids. Trimming took off 5 bases at V and 4 bases at J, with 6 bases between the two ends. Germline CDR1 is SEHNR and CDR2 is FQNEAQ (reference sequence). Here the CDR3 reads CASSPDNQPQHF. In DNA, the CDR3 is TGTGCCAGCAGCCCTGATAATCAGCCCCAGCATTTT.

The rearrangement uses TRBV14 and TRBJ1-3; D not resolved. CDR1 is SGHDN and CDR2 is FVKESK in the germline V gene. CDR3 length: 11 residues. The germline V and J ends were trimmed by 3 bases and 8 bases, with 5 bases remaining between them. CDR3 nucleotides: TGTGCCAGCAGCCATTCTGACACCATATATTTT. Encoded protein: CASSHSDTIYF. The full variable domain, completed using reference TRBV14 and TRBJ1-3, is EAGVTQFPSHSVIEKGQTVTLRCDPISGHDNLYWYRRVMGKEIKFLLHFVKESKQDESGMPNNRFLAERTGGTYSTLKVQPAELEDSGVYFCASSHSDTIYFGEGSWLTVV.

Remarks on this clone: Within the sample, other DNA sequences also encode this same CDR3. The genes are TRBV7-6 and TRBJ1-5; D remains unclear. This CDR3 contains 13 residues. V was trimmed by 5 bases and J by 0 bases, leaving 5 bases between them. Germline values: CDR1 SGHVS, CDR2 FNYEAQ. CDR3 coding DNA: TGTGCCAGCAGCCTTGATAGCAATCAGCCCCAGCATTTT. Translation gives CASSLDSNQPQHF.

This rearrangement joins TRBV5-1 to TRBJ1-6; no firm D call. Trimming cost V 5 bases and J 7 bases, with 13 bases left between them. The CDR3 totals 14 residues. CDR1 is SGHRS, CDR2 YFSETQ, per germline. The CDR3: CASSSPNENSPLHF. CDR3 DNA: TGCGCCAGCAGTTCGCCGAACGAAAATTCACCCCTCCACTTT.

V is TRBV18 and J is TRBJ1-2; 8 positions match TRBD1. The germline V gene encodes CDR1 KGHSH and CDR2 LQKENI. The CDR3 extends over 14 amino acids. Trimming removed 8 bases from V and 4 bases from J; junction bases left unmatched: 9. The CDR3, as DNA: TGTGCCAGCCAAGACCCCGGACAGGGCTATGGCTACACCTTC. It codes for CASQDPGQGYGYTF.

The CDR3 loop reads CASSLDGAEAFF. As DNA, the CDR3 is TGCGCCAGCAGCTTGGATGGGGCCGAAGCTTTCTTT. The chain carries TRBV5-1 and TRBJ1-1, with D tentatively TRBD1 (5 bases). The CDR3 is made up of 12 amino acids. The V end was cut by 0 bases, the J end by 8 bases, with 8 bases between. The germline CDR1 and CDR2 sequences are SGHRS and YFSETQ.

The chain joins TRBV9 to TRBJ2-7; D may be TRBD1 (6 bases). Per germline, CDR1 SGDLS and CDR2 YYNGEE. This CDR3 has 15 amino acids. V gave up 4 bases and J gave up 1 base, with 15 bases separating them. The CDR3 is CASSPRQDGSYEQYV. CDR3 bases: TGTGCCAGCAGCCCCAGACAGGATGGATCCTACGAGCAGTACGTC.

J is TRBJ2-6 and V is TRBV13; 9 bases line up with TRBD1. This CDR3 has 18 amino acids. The ends lost 5 bases at V and 4 bases at J; junction bases unmatched: 12. Germline V CDR1 and CDR2: PRHDT, FYEKMQ (reference sequence). The CDR3 coding sequence is TGTGCCAGCAGCGCTAGTCCGGGACAGGGCCTAGGGGCCAACGTCCTGACTTTC. Its translation: CASSASPGQGLGANVLTF.

The rearrangement uses TRBV19 and TRBJ1-2; TRBD1 might be the D (5 bases). Germline CDR1 and CDR2: LNHDA and SQIVND (reference sequence). The germline V and J ends were trimmed by 5 bases and 2 bases, with 15 bases remaining between them. The CDR3 is made up of 15 amino acids. The CDR3 loop is CASSPPSGRNYGYTF. The DNA of the CDR3 is TGTGCCAGTAGTCCACCTTCGGGACGGAACTATGGCTACACCTTC.

In its sample, this clone was seen a few times. The rearrangement uses TRBV7-9 and TRBJ2-7; a possible D gene is TRBD2 (5 bases). Trimming removed 5 bases at V and 7 bases at J, with 21 bases between. Germline V lookup: CDR1 SEHNR, CDR2 FQNEAQ (reference sequence). The CDR3 contains 15 residues. CDR3 sequence: CASSAPSRVAREQYF. CDR3 bases: TGTGCCAGCAGCGCGCCATCGAGGGTCGCGCGTGAGCAGTACTTC.

The table lists this clone with a count of one. The chain recombines TRBV27 with TRBJ1-5; no definite D call. This CDR3 comprises 16 residues. Deletions cut 6 bases from V and 4 bases from J, with 19 bases between. Germline V gives CDR1 MNHEY, CDR2 SMNVEV (reference sequence). The CDR3 nucleotides read TGTGCCAGCAGCGGGTGGCCGACCGGAGGGAATCAGCCCCAGCATTTT. Its protein product is CASSGWPTGGNQPQHF.

This chain links TRBV19 with TRBJ2-7; no clear D. Germline assignment: CDR1 LNHDA and CDR2 SQIVND (reference sequence). V lost 5 bases to trimming and J lost 2 bases, with 22 bases between them. CDR3 length: 17 residues. The CDR3 coding sequence is TGTGCCAGTAGTCCCAGGTGGGAATCCTCGTTGACCTACGAGCAGTACTTC. Translation: CASSPRWESSLTYEQYF.

The V gene is TRBV4-2, the J gene TRBJ1-2; D not resolved. The germline V gene has CDR1 LGHNA and CDR2 YNFKEQ. The CDR3 has 18 residues. V was clipped by 0 bases and J by 0 bases, with 17 bases between them. The CDR3 sequence: CASSQEGWGTEANYGYTF. Written as DNA, the CDR3 is TGTGCCAGCAGCCAAGAAGGATGGGGAACGGAAGCTAACTATGGCTACACCTTC.

The rearrangement uses TRBV3-1 (or the pseudogene TRBV3-2) and TRBJ1-2, with D maybe TRBD1 (5 bases). The germline gives CDR1 LGHDT, CDR2 YNNKEL (reference sequence). There are 14 residues in the CDR3. V lost 1 base and J 6 bases, leaving 12 bases between the germline ends. CDR3 coding DNA: TGTGCCAGCAGCCAAGCTAGGACAACAAATGGCTACACCTTC. It is translated as CASSQARTTNGYTF.

The chain uses TRBV6-2 or TRBV6-3 and TRBJ1-2; D may be TRBD1 (5 bases). This CDR3 has 15 residues. V gave up 1 base and J gave up 4 bases, with 13 bases separating them. The germline V gene encodes CDR1 MNHEY and CDR2 SVGEGT. CDR3 sequence reads: CASSYYGDSIYGYTF. The CDR3 DNA reads as TGTGCCAGCAGTTACTACGGGGACTCGATCTATGGCTACACCTTC.